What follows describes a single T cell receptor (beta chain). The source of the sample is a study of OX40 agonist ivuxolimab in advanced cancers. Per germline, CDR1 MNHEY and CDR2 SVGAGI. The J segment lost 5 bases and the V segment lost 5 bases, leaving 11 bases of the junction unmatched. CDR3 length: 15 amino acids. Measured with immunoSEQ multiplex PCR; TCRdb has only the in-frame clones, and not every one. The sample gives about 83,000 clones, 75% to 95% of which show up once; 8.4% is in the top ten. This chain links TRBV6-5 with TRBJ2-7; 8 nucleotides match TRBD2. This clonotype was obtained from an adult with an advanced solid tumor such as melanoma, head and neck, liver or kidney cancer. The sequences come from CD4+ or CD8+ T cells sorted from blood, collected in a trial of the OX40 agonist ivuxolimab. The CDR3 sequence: CASSPTAGAMHEQYV. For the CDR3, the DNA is TGTGCCAGCAGTCCAACAGCGGGAGCGATGCACGAGCAGTACGTC.